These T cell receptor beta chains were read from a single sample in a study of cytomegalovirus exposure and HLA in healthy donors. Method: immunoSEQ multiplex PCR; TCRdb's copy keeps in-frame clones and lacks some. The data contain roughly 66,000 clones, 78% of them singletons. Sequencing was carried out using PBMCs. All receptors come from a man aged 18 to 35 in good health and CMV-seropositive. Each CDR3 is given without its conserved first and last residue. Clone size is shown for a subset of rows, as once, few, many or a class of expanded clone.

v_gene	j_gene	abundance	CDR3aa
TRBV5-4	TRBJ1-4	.	ASSEPGDEKLF
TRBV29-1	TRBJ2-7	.	SVEGGTGGYEQY
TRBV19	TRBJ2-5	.	ASSSGSQETQY
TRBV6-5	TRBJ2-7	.	ASSYGQGLEQY
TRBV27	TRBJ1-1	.	ASSSYTGSKTEAF
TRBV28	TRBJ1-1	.	ASSLASQGDTEAF
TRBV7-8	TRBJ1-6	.	ASSLAPRNSPLH
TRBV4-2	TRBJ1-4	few	ASSPGGQGDEKLF
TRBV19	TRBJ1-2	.	ASSTARVGDYGYT
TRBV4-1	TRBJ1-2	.	ASSHSVSYGYT
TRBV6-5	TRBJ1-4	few	ASSYSAGGQEKLF
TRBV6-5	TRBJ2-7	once	ASSSLGGDSYEQY
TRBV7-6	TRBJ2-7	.	ASSVHPRTGGFGEQY
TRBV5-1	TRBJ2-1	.	ASRQGAPNEQF
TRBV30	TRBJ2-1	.	AWSARESGIYNEQF
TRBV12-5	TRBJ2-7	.	ASGSVLGQGPYEQY
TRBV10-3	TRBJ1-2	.	AIGRSTEGYT
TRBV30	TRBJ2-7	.	AWGQVHEQY
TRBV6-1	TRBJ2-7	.	ASSEGTRGLYEQY
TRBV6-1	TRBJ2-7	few	ASTIQGQGTYEQY
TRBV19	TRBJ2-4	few	ASMASGRRHIQY
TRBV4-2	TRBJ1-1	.	ASSQEGPGVNTEAF